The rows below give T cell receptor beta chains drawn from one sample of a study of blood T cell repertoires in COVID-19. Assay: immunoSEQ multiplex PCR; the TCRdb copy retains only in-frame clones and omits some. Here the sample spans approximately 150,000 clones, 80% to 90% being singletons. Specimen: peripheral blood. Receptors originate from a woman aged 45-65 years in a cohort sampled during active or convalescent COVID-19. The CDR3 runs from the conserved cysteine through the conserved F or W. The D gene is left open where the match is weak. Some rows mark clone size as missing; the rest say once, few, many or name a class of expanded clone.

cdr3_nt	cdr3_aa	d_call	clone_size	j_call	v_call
TGTGCCAGCAGCTTAGCTTTCGGCTCCTACAATGAGCAGTTCTTC	CASSLAFGSYNEQFF	-	-	TRBJ2-1	TRBV7-2
TGTGCCAGCAGCGTAGGTATTAGGGGTTTGAGCAATGAGCAGTTCTTC	CASSVGIRGLSNEQFF	-	-	TRBJ2-1	TRBV9
TGTGCCAGCAGAAACGGACAGCCGAACACCGGGGAGCTGTTTTTT	CASRNGQPNTGELFF	-	-	TRBJ2-2	TRBV6-5
TGTGCCAGCAGCGAGACAGGGCTGAGAGACACCATATATTTT	CASSETGLRDTIYF	TRBD1	-	TRBJ1-3	TRBV9
TGCGCCAGCAGCCCTAACAGGGATACTGAAGCTTTCTTT	CASSPNRDTEAFF	-	-	TRBJ1-1	TRBV5-1
TGTGCCAGCAGCCTAGCGGGGGGCCGTCGGGAGACCCAGTACTTC	CASSLAGGRRETQYF	TRBD2	-	TRBJ2-5	TRBV3-1/TRBV3-2
TGCGCCAGCAGCCAAGAGGGGGTGGGGGGGACCCAGCATTTT	CASSQEGVGGTQHF	-	-	TRBJ1-5	TRBV4-1
TGTGCCAGCAGCTTTGGGGAGACAGGAAACACCATATATTTT	CASSFGETGNTIYF	-	-	TRBJ1-3	TRBV5-4
TGTGCCAGCATCCGTGGGGGGGGCGTGGGCTACGAGCAGTACTTC	CASIRGGGVGYEQYF	-	once	TRBJ2-7	TRBV6-6
TGCGCCAGCAGGGGGCGGGATCAAGAGACCCAGTACTTC	CASRGRDQETQYF	-	-	TRBJ2-5	TRBV5-1
TGTGCCAGCAGCTTGGGTGAGGCGGGCGAGCAGTACTTC	CASSLGEAGEQYF	-	few	TRBJ2-7	TRBV5-4
TGTGCCAGTAGCCGAGGACTAGCGGGCACAGATACGCAGTATTTT	CASSRGLAGTDTQYF	TRBD2	-	TRBJ2-3	TRBV19
TGTGCTAGTGGTTGGGGTCTGACTAGCGGGGGGCACCGAGAGACCCAGTACTTC	CASGWGLTSGGHRETQYF	TRBD2	-	TRBJ2-5	TRBV12-5
TGTGCCAGCAGTTACGCAAGGGGCAGCGCAGATACGCAGTATTTT	CASSYARGSADTQYF	-	few	TRBJ2-3	TRBV6-5
TGTGCCAGCTCACCGACGGCACAGGGAAACACCGGGGAGCTGTTTTTT	CASSPTAQGNTGELFF	-	once	TRBJ2-2	TRBV18
TGTGCCAGCAGCGTCGAACAACGTTCCACAGATACGCAGTATTTT	CASSVEQRSTDTQYF	-	-	TRBJ2-3	TRBV9
TGCAGCGTATGGGTAGGGAGCTCCTACGAGCAGTACTTC	CSVWVGSSYEQYF	-	-	TRBJ2-7	TRBV29-1
TGTGCCAGCAGCCATGGAGGTCATATCGCGTCCATGAACACTGAAGCTTTCTTT	CASSHGGHIASMNTEAFF	-	-	TRBJ1-1	TRBV3-1/TRBV3-2
TGTGCCAGCAGCCCGACAGGGGGCTCCTCTGGGGCCAACGTCCTGACTTTC	CASSPTGGSSGANVLTF	TRBD1	-	TRBJ2-6	TRBV5-4
TGTGCCAGCAGCTTAGCGAGGCGGCGCTCTGGAAACACCATATATTTT	CASSLARRRSGNTIYF	-	-	TRBJ1-3	TRBV7-6
TGCAGCGTTGGGGGAGGGGCGACTAGCTACGAGCAGTACTTC	CSVGGGATSYEQYF	TRBD2	-	TRBJ2-7	TRBV29-1
TGTGCCACCCGGAACAGGGGACTTAGCACAGATACGCAGTATTTT	CATRNRGLSTDTQYF	-	-	TRBJ2-3	TRBV7-2
TGTGCCAGCAGCGTAGGTCGTACACAGAGCACAGATACGCAGTATTTT	CASSVGRTQSTDTQYF	-	-	TRBJ2-3	TRBV9
TGTGCCAGCTCACCACTTCGACAGGGTATCGACTATGGCTACACCTTC	CASSPLRQGIDYGYTF	TRBD1	-	TRBJ1-2	TRBV18
TGTGCCACCAGTGATTTTACAGGCCGGAACACTGAAGCTTTCTTT	CATSDFTGRNTEAFF	-	-	TRBJ1-1	TRBV24-1
TGTGCCATCAGTCAAGACAGGGCGAACACTGAAGCTTTCTTT	CAISQDRANTEAFF	TRBD1	-	TRBJ1-1	TRBV10-3
TGTGCCAGCAGCCTAGGAAGCGGGGGGGCCAATGCTGATACGCAGTATTTT	CASSLGSGGANADTQYF	TRBD2	-	TRBJ2-3	TRBV3-1/TRBV3-2
TGTGCCAGCAGCGTGGGGGCCTTATCTGGAAACACCATATATTTT	CASSVGALSGNTIYF	-	-	TRBJ1-3	TRBV6-6